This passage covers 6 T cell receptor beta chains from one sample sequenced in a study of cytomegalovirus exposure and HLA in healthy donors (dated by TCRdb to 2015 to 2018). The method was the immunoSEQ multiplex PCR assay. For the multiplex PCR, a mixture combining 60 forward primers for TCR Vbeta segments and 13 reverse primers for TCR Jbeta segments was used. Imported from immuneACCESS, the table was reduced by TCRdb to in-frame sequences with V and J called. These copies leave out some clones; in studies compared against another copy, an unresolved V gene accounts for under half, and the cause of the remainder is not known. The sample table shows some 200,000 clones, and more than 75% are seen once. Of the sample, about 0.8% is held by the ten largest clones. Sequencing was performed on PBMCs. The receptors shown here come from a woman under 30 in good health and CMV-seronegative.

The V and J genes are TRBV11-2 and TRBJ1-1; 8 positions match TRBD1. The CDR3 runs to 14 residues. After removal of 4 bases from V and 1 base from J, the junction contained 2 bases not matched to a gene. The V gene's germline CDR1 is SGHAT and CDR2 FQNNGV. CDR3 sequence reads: CASSSGTGNTEAFF. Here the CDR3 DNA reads TGTGCCAGCAGCTCGGGGACAGGGAACACTGAAGCTTTCTTT.

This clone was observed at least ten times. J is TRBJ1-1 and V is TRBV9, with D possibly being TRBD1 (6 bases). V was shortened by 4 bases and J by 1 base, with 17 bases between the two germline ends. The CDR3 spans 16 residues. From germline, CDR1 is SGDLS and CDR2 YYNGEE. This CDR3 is CASSTSYRAGNTEAFF. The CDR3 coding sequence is TGTGCCAGCAGCACATCTTACAGGGCGGGGAACACTGAAGCTTTCTTT.

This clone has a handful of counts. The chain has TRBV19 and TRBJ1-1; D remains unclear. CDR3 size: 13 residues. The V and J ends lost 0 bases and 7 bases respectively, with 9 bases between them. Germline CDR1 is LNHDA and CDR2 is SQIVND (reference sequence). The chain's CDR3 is CASSIDRRGEAFF. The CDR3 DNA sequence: TGTGCCAGTAGTATAGATCGCCGGGGTGAAGCTTTCTTT.

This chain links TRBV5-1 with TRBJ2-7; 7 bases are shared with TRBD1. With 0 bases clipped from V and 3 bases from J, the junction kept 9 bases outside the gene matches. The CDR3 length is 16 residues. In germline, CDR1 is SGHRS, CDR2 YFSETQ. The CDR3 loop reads CASSLAFSGQNYEQYF. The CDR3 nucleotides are TGCGCCAGCAGCTTGGCGTTCTCGGGACAGAACTACGAGCAGTACTTC.

This CDR3 reads CAVFHTHGELFF. The CDR3, as DNA: TGTGCCGTGTTCCACACACACGGGGAGCTGTTTTTT. J is TRBJ2-2 and V is TRBV6-6; D call uncertain. Between the trimmed V and J ends, which lost 11 bases and 7 bases, there was a span of 14 bases. CDR3 length: 12 amino acids. CDR1 is MNHNY and CDR2 is SVGAGI in the germline V gene (reference sequence).

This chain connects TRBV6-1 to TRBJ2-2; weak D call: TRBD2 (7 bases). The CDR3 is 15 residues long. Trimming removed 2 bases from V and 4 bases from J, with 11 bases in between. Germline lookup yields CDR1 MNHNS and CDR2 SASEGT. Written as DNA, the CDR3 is TGTGCCAGCAGTGAAAGGGGGACTATCACCGGGGAGCTGTTTTTT. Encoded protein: CASSERGTITGELFF.